This paragraph reports one T cell receptor beta chain. Its antigen is unidentified. In the PCR, 60 Vbeta and 13 Jbeta primers were used. The method was immunoSEQ multiplex PCR; TCRdb's version includes in-frame clones alone and lacks a portion of them. Of fewer than 250,000 clones listed, 82% are singletons. This specimen belongs to a study of cytomegalovirus exposure and HLA in healthy donors. General observations from the study: A list of 150 or so TCR beta chains associated with cytomegalovirus was given.

This CDR3 comprises 15 residues. Germline CDR1 and CDR2: MNHEY and SVGAGI. V lost 6 bases and J 4 bases, leaving 18 bases between the germline ends. The sample was PBMCs. The source is a man between 40 and 49 years old in good health and CMV-seropositive. This chain connects TRBV6-5 to TRBJ1-2; D may be TRBD1 (6 bases). CDR3 loop: CASRPTTGRAYGYTF. CDR3 in DNA: TGTGCCAGCAGACCAACTACAGGGAGGGCCTATGGCTACACCTTC.